This T cell receptor beta chain comes out of a study of T cell responses to AZD1222 COVID-19 vaccine. In regard to this clone: Antigen unknown.

V lost 0 bases and J 5 bases, leaving 3 bases between the germline ends. The CDR3 loop spans 12 amino acids. In germline, CDR1 is KGHDR, CDR2 SFDVKD. General observations from the study: Females outnumbered males among donors, who were mostly white British; clonal diversity was possibly underestimated. Baseline seropositivity characterized only 5 or 6 AZD1222 recipients. Repertoire sampling occurred only after the peak T cell response.

TCRdb's copy holds only in-frame clones and misses some; the assay was immunoSEQ multiplex PCR. The table has some 150,000 clones, about 91% seen once. The source material was peripheral blood, sampled on day 0 of MenACWY control vaccination. The source is an adult in good health. The chain recombines TRBV24-1 with TRBJ2-5, with no clear D. CDR3 coding DNA: TGTGCCACCAGTGATTTGGGGGAGACCCAGTACTTC. Translated, it gives CATSDLGETQYF.